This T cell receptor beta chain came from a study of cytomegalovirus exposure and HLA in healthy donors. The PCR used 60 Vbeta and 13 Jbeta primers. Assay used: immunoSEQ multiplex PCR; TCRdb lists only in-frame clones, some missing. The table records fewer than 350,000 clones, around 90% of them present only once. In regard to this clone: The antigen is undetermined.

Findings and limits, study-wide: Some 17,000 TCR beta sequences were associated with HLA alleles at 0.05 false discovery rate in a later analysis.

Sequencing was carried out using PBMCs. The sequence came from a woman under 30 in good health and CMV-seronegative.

The CDR3 DNA reads as TGTGCCAGCCTTTTAACCGGGACACCGAATCAGCCCCAGCATTTT. Amino acid sequence: CASLLTGTPNQPQHF. The genes are TRBV2 and TRBJ1-5; tentative D call: TRBD1 (6 bases). Germline V lookup: CDR1 SNHLY, CDR2 FYNNEI. This CDR3 has 15 residues. The germline V and J ends were trimmed by 8 bases and 4 bases, with 18 bases remaining between them.